This entry is about one T cell receptor beta chain. Its target antigen remains unknown. It has no much larger one-base neighbor in the sample; base qualities were not kept. Deletion took 4 bases off V and 1 base off J, with a span of 8 bases between the germline ends. CDR1 and CDR2, looked up from the germline V gene, are SGDLS and YYNGEE. From cysteine to phenylalanine, the CDR3 is 14 amino acids long. Just CDR3 DNA is preserved here, 42 bases in frame from base 1. Enrollment in ICON was initiated in 2016, and the last patient was enrolled in 2018. Fresh tumor and matched uninvolved tissue for in-depth immune analyses, including TCR sequencing, were collected from a subcohort of approximately 82 patients. DNA for TCR sequencing was isolated from bulk tissue, and no cell sorting was done. The sample belongs to a study of tumor-infiltrating lymphocytes in localized non-small cell lung cancer (dated by TCRdb to the early 2020s). For the study in its entirety: The cohort included patients whose samples were collected after neoadjuvant chemotherapy, as well as both smokers and never-smokers and several histologies. From each patient came resected tumor tissue plus uninvolved lung tissue from that same patient, and the uninvolved lung tissue was described as non-adjacent to the tumor. TCR sequencing was one of several integrated assays, alongside flow cytometry, multiplex immunofluorescence, RNA-seq, exome sequencing and proteomics, applied to the same patients. In total, the ICON cohort was made up of under 180 surgical patients who had localized non-small cell lung cancer and whose tumors were resected. The paired tumor versus uninvolved lung comparison of immunoSEQ T-cell fraction included 45 to 65 patients.

TCR sequencing with the immunoSEQ assay provided the T-cell fraction in tumor and uninvolved lung tissue. The authors' analysis ran thus. In the survival analysis, patients were divided into a high T-cell fraction group (upper tertile) and a low T-cell fraction group (lower two tertiles), and the two groups were compared using a log-rank test. A signed-rank test was used to check for differences in T-cell fraction between paired tumor and uninvolved lung. This is the immuneACCESS table as TCRdb keeps it, with only in-frame sequences that have V and J called. A part of the clones is gone; compared with another copy, unresolved V genes explain less than half, and the rest is unexplained. The V and J calls and clone size were taken over from that table, and D and trimming were inferred from the DNA. The table for this sample lists around 24,000 clones; under 75% of them were counted only once. The ten largest clones add up to roughly 5% of the sample.

Overall study outcomes, separate from this receptor: In line with immunofluorescence CD3 counts, TCRbeta sequencing supported higher T cell infiltration in tumors compared with uninvolved lung tissue. No difference in TCR-derived T-cell fraction was observed between the flow cytometry-defined immunotypes IM1 (good prognosis) and IM2 (poor prognosis). Since assay coverage differed from patient to patient depending on how much tissue was available, TCR sequencing was done for only a subset of the cohort. Recurrence-free survival showed no association with tumor T-cell fraction from TCR sequencing (p = 0.61). Because different assays used different pieces of the same tissue, technical variation could not be distinguished from intratumor heterogeneity.

What was sequenced was lung tumor tissue. The clonotype was recovered from a human donor with non-small cell lung cancer. This sequence uses TRBV9 and TRBJ2-2; the D gene cannot be named for sure. DNA sequence: TGTGCCAGCAGCCCCAGAAGGAACACCGGGGAGCTGTTTTTT. Its translation reads: CASSPRRNTGELFF.